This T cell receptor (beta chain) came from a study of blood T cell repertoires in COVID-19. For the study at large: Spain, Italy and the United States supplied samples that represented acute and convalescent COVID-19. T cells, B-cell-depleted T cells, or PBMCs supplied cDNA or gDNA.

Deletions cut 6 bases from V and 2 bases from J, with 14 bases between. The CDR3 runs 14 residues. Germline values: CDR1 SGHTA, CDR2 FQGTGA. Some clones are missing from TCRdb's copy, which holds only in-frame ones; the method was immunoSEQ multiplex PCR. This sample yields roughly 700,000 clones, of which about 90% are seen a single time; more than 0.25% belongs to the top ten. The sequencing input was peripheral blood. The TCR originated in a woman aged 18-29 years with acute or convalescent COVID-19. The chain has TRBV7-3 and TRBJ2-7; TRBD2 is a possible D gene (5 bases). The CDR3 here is CASRDRGLPYEQYF. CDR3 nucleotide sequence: TGTGCCAGCAGGGACCGCGGGCTCCCCTACGAGCAGTACTTC.